This T cell receptor beta chain was obtained from a study of PD-L1 blockade in urothelial cancer. Study context: Atezolizumab (1,200 mg intravenously every 3 weeks) began at some point between 2013 and 2015 for patients.

The time point: pretreatment peripheral blood. Diagnoses among patients were locally advanced or metastatic urothelial carcinoma. The study, taken as a whole, reports: Patients who had durable benefit saw their tumor-associated blood clones expand more at 3 weeks.

In the case of this clone: Its antigen is as yet unknown.

The table came from immunoSEQ multiplex PCR; TCRdb's copy has only in-frame clones and leaves some out. In the table there are some 38,000 clones, around four fifths of which are singletons. The TCR was taken from a man older than 75 with urothelial cancer. The sample consisted of PBMCs, taken around atezolizumab (anti-PD-L1) treatment.

CDR3 DNA: TGCGCCAGCAATCAGGATAGCTCTGGGGCCAACGTCCTGACTTTC. Protein product: CASNQDSSGANVLTF. The rearrangement joins TRBV5-1 to TRBJ2-6; unclear D gene. The CDR3 sequence is 15 residues long. The V gene's germline CDR1 is SGHRS and CDR2 YFSETQ. Trimming removed 6 bases from V and 0 bases from J, with 10 bases in between.